Shown below are 8 T cell receptor beta chains from a single sample sequenced in a study of cytomegalovirus exposure and HLA in healthy donors. The PCR made use of 60 Vbeta and 13 Jbeta primers. TCRdb keeps only in-frame clones here, not all; method: immunoSEQ multiplex PCR. Among 100,000 to 150,000 clones listed, 81% were seen once. Sequencing used PBMCs. The receptors originated from a young man in good health and CMV-seronegative.

The chain links TRBV7-2 to TRBJ2-1; TRBD1 matches at 7 bases. The germline CDR1 and CDR2 sequences are SGHTA and FQGNSA. With 5 bases clipped from V and 4 bases from J, the junction kept 8 bases outside the gene matches. The CDR3 length is 15 residues. This CDR3 reads CASSPDRAPYNEQFF. CDR3 nucleotides: TGTGCCAGCAGCCCCGACAGGGCCCCTTACAATGAGCAGTTCTTC.

The chain has TRBV5-1 and TRBJ2-5; TRBD2 matches at 8 bases. The ends lost 7 bases at V and 3 bases at J; junction bases unmatched: 8. CDR1 and CDR2 from the germline V gene are SGHRS and YFSETQ. The CDR3 consists of 14 residues. The CDR3 here is CASGAGASEETQYF. CDR3 nucleotides: TGCGCCAGCGGAGCGGGGGCCTCGGAAGAGACCCAGTACTTC.

The chain is built from TRBV10-3 and TRBJ2-1, with D tentatively TRBD2 (6 bases). This CDR3 has 14 amino acids. Germline values: CDR1 ENHRY, CDR2 SYGVKD. V was cut by 10 bases and J by 1 base, with 14 bases left in between. The CDR3 region is CATSPGGSYNEQFF. The CDR3 DNA follows: TGTGCCACGAGTCCTGGGGGGTCCTACAATGAGCAGTTCTTC.

The J gene is TRBJ2-5, the V gene TRBV6-1, with 11 bases that match TRBD1. This CDR3 region has 14 residues. CDR1 is MNHNS, CDR2 SASEGT, per germline. J lost 5 bases, V lost 2 bases, and 1 base had no gene match. CDR3 sequence reads: CASSERTGGETQYF. CDR3 in DNA: TGTGCCAGCAGTGAACGGACAGGGGGCGAGACCCAGTACTTC.

CDR3 protein: CASRDAGGTEAFF. In DNA form, the CDR3 reads TGTGCCAGCAGGGACGCAGGGGGCACTGAAGCTTTCTTT. The chain links TRBV5-4 to TRBJ1-1, with 7 bases that match TRBD1. Germline V CDR1 and CDR2: SGHNT, YYREEE (reference sequence). This CDR3 has 13 residues. With 5 bases clipped from V and 4 bases from J, the junction kept 5 bases outside the gene matches.

The chain uses TRBV13 and TRBJ2-1; 8 nucleotides match TRBD2. With V trimmed by 5 bases and J by 10 bases, 13 bases remained unmatched. The CDR3 has 15 amino acids. The germline gives CDR1 PRHDT, CDR2 FYEKMQ (reference sequence). CDR3 in amino acids: CASSARGGSRGEQFF. The CDR3 DNA is TGTGCCAGCAGCGCACGGGGGGGATCAAGAGGCGAGCAGTTCTTC.

The V gene is TRBV6-4, the J gene TRBJ1-5; D is perhaps TRBD1 (6 bases). Per germline, CDR1 MRHNA and CDR2 SNTAGT. Trimming shortened V by 7 bases and J by 6 bases, and 13 bases separated the two germline ends. The CDR3 runs to 13 residues. The CDR3 DNA follows: TGTGCCAGCATTTCACAGGGTCTTCAGCCCCAGCATTTT. It encodes CASISQGLQPQHF.

The chain is built from TRBV5-1 and TRBJ1-1; D gene unclear. CDR1 and CDR2 from the germline V gene are SGHRS and YFSETQ. The CDR3 length is 21 residues. The germline V and J ends were trimmed by 0 bases and 1 base, with 28 bases remaining between them. CDR3 in DNA: TGCGCCAGCAGCTTGGCGAACTTAATCGGCGGGCCCAGGAGGGCGAACACTGAAGCTTTCTTT. Protein product: CASSLANLIGGPRRANTEAFF.